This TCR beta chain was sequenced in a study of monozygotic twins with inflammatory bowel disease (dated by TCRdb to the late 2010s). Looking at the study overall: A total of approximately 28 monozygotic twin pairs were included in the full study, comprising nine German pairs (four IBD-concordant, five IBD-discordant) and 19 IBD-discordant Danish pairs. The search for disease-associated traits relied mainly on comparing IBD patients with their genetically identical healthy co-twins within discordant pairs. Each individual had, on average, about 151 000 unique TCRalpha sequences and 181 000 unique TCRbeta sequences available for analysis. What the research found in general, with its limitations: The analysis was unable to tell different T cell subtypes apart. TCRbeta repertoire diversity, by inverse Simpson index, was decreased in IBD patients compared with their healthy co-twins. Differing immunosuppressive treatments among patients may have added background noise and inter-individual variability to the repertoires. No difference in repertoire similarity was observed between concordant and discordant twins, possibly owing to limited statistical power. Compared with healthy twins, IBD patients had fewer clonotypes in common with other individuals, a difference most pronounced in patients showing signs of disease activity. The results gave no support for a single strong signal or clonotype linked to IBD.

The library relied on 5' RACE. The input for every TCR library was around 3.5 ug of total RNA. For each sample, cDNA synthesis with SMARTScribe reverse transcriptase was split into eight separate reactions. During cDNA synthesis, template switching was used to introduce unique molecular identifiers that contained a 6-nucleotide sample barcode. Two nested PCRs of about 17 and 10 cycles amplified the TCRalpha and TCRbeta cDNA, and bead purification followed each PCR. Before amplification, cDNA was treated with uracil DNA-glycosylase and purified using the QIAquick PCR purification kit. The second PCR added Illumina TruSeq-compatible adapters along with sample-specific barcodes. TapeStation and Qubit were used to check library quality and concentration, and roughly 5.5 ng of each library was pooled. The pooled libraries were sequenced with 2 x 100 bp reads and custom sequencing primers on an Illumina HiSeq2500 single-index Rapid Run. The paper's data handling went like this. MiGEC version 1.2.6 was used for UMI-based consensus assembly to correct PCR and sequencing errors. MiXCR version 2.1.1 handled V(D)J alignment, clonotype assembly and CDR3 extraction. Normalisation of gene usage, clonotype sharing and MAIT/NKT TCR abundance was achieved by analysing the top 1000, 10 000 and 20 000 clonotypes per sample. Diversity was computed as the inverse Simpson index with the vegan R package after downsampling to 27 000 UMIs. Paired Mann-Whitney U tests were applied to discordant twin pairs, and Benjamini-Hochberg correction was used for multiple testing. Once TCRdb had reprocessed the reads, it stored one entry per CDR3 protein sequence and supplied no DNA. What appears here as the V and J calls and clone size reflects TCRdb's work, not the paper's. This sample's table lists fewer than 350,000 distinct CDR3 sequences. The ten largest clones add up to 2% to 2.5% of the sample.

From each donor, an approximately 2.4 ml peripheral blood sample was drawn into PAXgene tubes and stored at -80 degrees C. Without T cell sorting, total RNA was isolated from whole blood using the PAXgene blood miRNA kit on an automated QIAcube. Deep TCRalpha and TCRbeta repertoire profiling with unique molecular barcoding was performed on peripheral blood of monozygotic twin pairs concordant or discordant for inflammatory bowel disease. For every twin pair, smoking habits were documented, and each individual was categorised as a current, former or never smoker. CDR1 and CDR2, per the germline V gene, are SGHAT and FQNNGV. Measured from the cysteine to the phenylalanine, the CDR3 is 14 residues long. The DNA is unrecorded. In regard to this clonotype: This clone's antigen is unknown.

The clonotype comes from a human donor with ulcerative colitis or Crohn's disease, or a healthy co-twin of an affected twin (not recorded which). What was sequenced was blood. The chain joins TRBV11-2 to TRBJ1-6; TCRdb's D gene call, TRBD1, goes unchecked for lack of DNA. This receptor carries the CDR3 CASSLSDRTTPLHF. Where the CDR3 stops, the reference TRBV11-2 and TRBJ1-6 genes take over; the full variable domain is EAGVAQSPRYKIIEKRQSVAFWCNPISGHATLYWYQQILGQGPKLLIQFQNNGVVDDSQLPKDRFSAERLKGVDSTLKIQPAKLEDSAVYLCASSLSDRTTPLHFGNGTRLTVT.